Included here is one TCR beta chain sequence, with context. This sample is drawn from a study of identical twins. Germline V gene sequence: CDR1 SNHLY, CDR2 FYNNEI. V lost 7 bases and J 0 bases, leaving 9 bases between the germline ends. This CDR3 spans 13 amino acids. Unique molecular identifiers were present on the cDNA, and a universal primer site came from template switching. TCRdb itself ran the 5' RACE reads through MiXCR, one entry per CDR3 protein. The sample includes approximately 500,000 distinct CDR3 sequences, approximately 14% of them seen just once. This sample also appeared in a second study, on yellow fever vaccine responses in identical twins. That paper notes: Twins' vaccine T cell responses were reported to seem partly convergent and partly personalized.

This TCR derives from a woman aged 18-29 years in good health. Material: CD4+ T cells sorted from blood. The gene calls are TRBV2 and TRBJ1-2; D not certain. The CDR3 is CASTASANYGYTF. CDR3 DNA sequence: TGTGCCAGCACGGCTTCGGCTAACTATGGCTACACCTTC.